This T cell receptor beta chain appears in the sequencing data of a study of Graves' ophthalmopathy and Graves' hyperthyroidism. Across the whole study: The authors collected peripheral blood at initial diagnosis, before any treatment.

Findings of the study overall: Ophthalmopathy was separated from stable hyperthyroidism by a 13-signature model with 87.88% sensitivity and about 79% specificity.

Additional autoimmune diseases, uncontrolled infections, pregnancy or lactation disqualified patients. PBMCs were isolated from an approximately 10 ml sample of fresh peripheral blood. V was pared by 2 bases and J by 0 bases, with 11 bases between. The CDR3 totals 16 residues. CDR1 and CDR2 (germline): LNHDA, SQIVND (reference sequence). On this clonotype itself: Its antigen remains unidentified.

RNA transcripts served as template for amplifying TCR beta CDR3 sequences. The first-round RT-PCR employed HTBI primers together with the Qiagen OneStep RT-PCR kit. A multiplex PCR was then performed as the second round. TCRdb re-called the multiplex PCR reads with MiXCR, one entry per CDR3 protein. The data contain 350,000 to 400,000 distinct CDR3 sequences, roughly 18% of them singletons. The TCR sequence derives from a woman between 18 and 30 years old with Graves' ophthalmopathy. The chain joins TRBV19 to TRBJ1-5; possibly TRBD1 for D (5 bases). Sequencing input: peripheral blood. CDR3 sequence reads: CASSILGRNSNQPQHF. In DNA, the CDR3 is TGTGCCAGTAGTATATTGGGACGGAATAGCAATCAGCCCCAGCATTTT. Full variable domain (rest looked up from reference TRBV19 and TRBJ1-5): DGGITQSPKYLFRKEGQNVTLSCEQNLNHDAMYWYRQDPGQGLRLIYYSQIVNDFQKGDIAEGYSVSREKKESFPLTVTSAQKNPTAFYLCASSILGRNSNQPQHFGDGTRLSIL.